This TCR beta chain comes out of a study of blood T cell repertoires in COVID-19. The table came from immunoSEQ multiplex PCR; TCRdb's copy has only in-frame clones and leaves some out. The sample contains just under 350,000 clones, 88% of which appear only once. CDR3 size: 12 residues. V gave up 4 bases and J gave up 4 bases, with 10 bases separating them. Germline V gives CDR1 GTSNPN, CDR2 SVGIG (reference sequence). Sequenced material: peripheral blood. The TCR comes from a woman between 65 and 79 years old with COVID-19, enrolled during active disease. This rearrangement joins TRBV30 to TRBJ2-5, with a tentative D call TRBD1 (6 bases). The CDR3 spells CAWNRVGETQYF. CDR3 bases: TGTGCCTGGAACAGGGTGGGAGAGACCCAGTACTTC.